The clone carrying this T cell receptor beta chain was recorded only once. What it binds is unknown. This specimen comes from a study of T cells in localized non-small cell lung cancer. Study observations and caveats: A median approximately 57 of the top 100 tumor clones appeared in adjacent lung. Because sequencing included only one region (of the tumor), heterogeneity remains possible. Tumor trailed uninvolved adjacent lung in T cell clonality, which peaked there.

The CDR3 runs 14 residues. The ends were cut back, 4 bases at V and 6 bases at J, with 15 bases in the middle. Germline V CDR1 and CDR2: MNHEY, SMNVEV (reference sequence). Sequencing was performed with immunoSEQ multiplex PCR; in TCRdb, only in-frame clones are kept and a portion is missing. The top ten clones hold around 2.5% of a sample with fewer than 25,000 clones, roughly 92% of them seen once. This receptor was obtained from a woman aged 35-75 years with stage I lung adenocarcinoma. Sample: peripheral blood, taken before any cancer treatment. J is TRBJ1-1 and V is TRBV27, with a weak D call TRBD1 (5 bases). The CDR3 loop is CASSSQGGRPEAFF. CDR3 DNA sequence: TGTGCCAGCAGTTCCCAGGGCGGGAGGCCTGAAGCTTTCTTT.